This T cell receptor beta chain is drawn from a study of Ad26.COV2.S vaccination and SARS-CoV-2 variants. The germline CDR1 and CDR2 sequences are KGHSH and LQKENI. With 4 bases removed from V and 0 bases from J, the gap between germline ends came to 10 bases. The CDR3 extends over 14 amino acids. Clones were read by immunoSEQ multiplex PCR, and TCRdb kept only the in-frame ones, dropping some. This table holds 300,000 to 400,000 clones, about 88% found once. The treatment denotes: around 19 received Ad26.COV2.S at low or high dose, single or two shots; about 5 received placebo; per-sample allocation not given. Sampling was done on day 63 after the first vaccine or placebo injection. An Ad26 vector was used to express Wuhan-strain SARS-CoV-2 spike as the vaccine.

The J gene is TRBJ2-7, the V gene TRBV18; no definite D call. The sequences come from peripheral blood, collected in a trial of Ad26.COV2.S vaccine versus placebo. The sequence derives from a person between 18 and 60 years old who received the Ad26.COV2.S COVID-19 vaccine or a placebo. CDR3 region: CASSLLTDSYEQYF. The CDR3, as DNA: TGTGCCAGCTCACTTTTGACGGACTCCTACGAGCAGTACTTC.